The rows below give T cell receptor beta chains drawn from one sample of a study of regulatory T cells in long-lasting Graves disease. One entry per CDR3 protein results from TCRdb running MiXCR on the multiplex PCR reads. The sample has over 450,000 distinct CDR3 sequences, about 12% seen once; the top ten hold more than 8%. These data were likewise used in another study, on T cells in Graves' hyperthyroidism and ophthalmopathy.

The sequenced sample was peripheral blood mononuclear cells (PBMCs), obtained at new diagnosis, from a patient treated with antithyroid drugs. All receptors come from a woman aged 25 to 39 with Graves disease. CDR3s include the opening cysteine and the closing phenylalanine or tryptophan. The order of the fields is V gene, clone size, J gene, D gene, CDR3 DNA, CDR3 protein. A D gene is named only where the DNA matches it firmly. Some rows have no size entry. The others give once, few or many, or a class for an expanded clone.

>TRBV19|many|TRBJ2-3|.
TGTGCCAGTATGGGGGTCGAGGGCCAGAGAATGACAGATACGCAGTATTTT
CASMGVEGQRMTDTQYF
>TRBV5-1|many|TRBJ2-1|.
TGCGCCAGCAGCTTGACGGTGGGGCTCCAGGGTGAGCAGTTCTTC
CASSLTVGLQGEQFF
>TRBV6-1|few|TRBJ2-7|.
TGTGCCAGCAGCCCCCGTGGAGTATTTTCCTACGAGCAGTACTTC
CASSPRGVFSYEQYF
>TRBV29-1|few|TRBJ2-7|.
TGCAGCGTCGCGACTACAGTGGGGGCCTACGAGCAGTACTTC
CSVATTVGAYEQYF
>TRBV13|many|TRBJ2-5|TRBD1
TGTGCCAGCAGCTTAGGCCGGAACAGGGGTAGTCAAGAGACCCAGTACTTC
CASSLGRNRGSQETQYF
>TRBV29-1|.|TRBJ2-3|.
TGCAGCGTGGGAAACCGGGCCCCCACAGATACGCAGTATTTT
CSVGNRAPTDTQYF
>TRBV10-3|.|TRBJ2-3|.
TGTGCCACCCGGGACCGCACAGATACGCAGTATTTT
CATRDRTDTQYF
>TRBV12-3/TRBV12-4|many|TRBJ1-6|.
TGTGCCAGCAGCAAACTCATCCCCAGCTGGAATTCACCCCTCCACTTT
CASSKLIPSWNSPLHF
>TRBV6-1|many|TRBJ2-1|TRBD2
TGTGCCAGCAGTCCCAGCGGGAGGAAGTACAATGAGCAGTTCTTC
CASSPSGRKYNEQFF
>TRBV7-3|few|TRBJ2-2|TRBD2
TGTGCCAGCAGCTTAAATGTACTAGCGGGTAAATGGACCGGGGAGCTGTTTTTT
CASSLNVLAGKWTGELFF
>TRBV4-3|.|TRBJ1-3|TRBD1
TGCGCCAGCAGCCAAGTGAGCACCGGGACAGGGGGCCTCAGAAACACCATATATTTT
CASSQVSTGTGGLRNTIYF
>TRBV6-1|many|TRBJ2-1|TRBD1
TGTGCCAGCAGAGGGGACAGAACTAATTCCCTCTCCTACAATGAGCAGTTCTTC
CASRGDRTNSLSYNEQFF
>TRBV20-1|many|TRBJ1-6|.
TGCAGTGCTACAAGGCTCCGGGACGCCATAGGGTCACCCCTCCACTTT
CSATRLRDAIGSPLHF
>TRBV6-5|many|TRBJ2-2|.
TGTGCCAGCAGTTTCGGACAGAACACCGGGGAGCTGTTTTTT
CASSFGQNTGELFF
>TRBV18|.|TRBJ2-1|.
TGTGCCAGCTCACCACCCGGGAGATCCTACAATGAGCAGTTCTTC
CASSPPGRSYNEQFF
>TRBV13|.|TRBJ2-5|.
TGTGCCAGCAGCCTCTTCGGGACCCAGTACTTC
CASSLFGTQYF
>TRBV14|many|TRBJ1-2|TRBD1
TGTGCCAGCAGCCAAGGGACAGGGTTTGGTGGCTACACCTTC
CASSQGTGFGGYTF
>TRBV20-1|many|TRBJ2-1|TRBD2
TGCAGTGCTATTTTAGTAGCGGGAGTAGGGAATGAGCAGTTCTTC
CSAILVAGVGNEQFF
>TRBV29-1|few|TRBJ2-1|.
TGCAGCGTTGGAGGGACCCTCTACAATGAGCAGTTCTTC
CSVGGTLYNEQFF
>TRBV4-3|.|TRBJ2-7|.
TGCGCCAGCAGCCAAGAGAGCGGTGAATCCTTCTACGAGCAGTACTTC
CASSQESGESFYEQYF
>TRBV4-1|few|TRBJ2-1|TRBD2
TGCGCCAGCAGCCAAGATGGGGCTAGCGGGAGTCGGAATGAGCAGTTCTTC
CASSQDGASGSRNEQFF
>TRBV6-5|few|TRBJ2-1|.
TGTGCCAGCAGTTACCTCTCGTATTACAATGAGCAGTTCTTC
CASSYLSYYNEQFF
>TRBV19|.|TRBJ2-3|.
TGTGCCAGTAGTATGGGAGTCCGGACAGATACGCAGTATTTT
CASSMGVRTDTQYF
>TRBV6-2/TRBV6-3|many|TRBJ2-7|TRBD2
TGTGCCAGCAGTGCCCGACTAGCGGGAGTACGTGAGCAGTACTTC
CASSARLAGVREQYF
>TRBV30|.|TRBJ2-1|.
TGTGCCGGGTATGGCATGCATGAGCAGTTCTTC
CAGYGMHEQFF
>TRBV4-1|few|TRBJ1-5|TRBD1
TGCGCCAGCAGCCCACGGGGGGGACAGGGAAAACCTCAGCCCCAGCATTTT
CASSPRGGQGKPQPQHF
>TRBV4-1|.|TRBJ2-1|TRBD2
TGCGCCAGCAGCCAATTAGTCCGCGGGAGGGCCTACAATGAGCAGTTCTTC
CASSQLVRGRAYNEQFF
>TRBV4-3|many|TRBJ1-4|.
TGCGCCAGCAGCCAAGATGGAGGCTATGAAAAACTGTTTTTT
CASSQDGGYEKLFF
>TRBV9|many|TRBJ1-2|.
TGTGCCAGCAGCGTAGAGGTGGCAGTAGCTAACTATGGCTACACCTTC
CASSVEVAVANYGYTF
>TRBV20-1|few|TRBJ1-1|.
TGCAGTGCTAGGAAGGGGTATAGGGACACTGAAGCTTTCTTT
CSARKGYRDTEAFF
>TRBV5-1|.|TRBJ2-2|.
TGCGCCAGCAGCTTCGGACGAACTCAAACCGGGGAGCTGTTTTTT
CASSFGRTQTGELFF
>TRBV28|many|TRBJ2-1|TRBD1
TGTGCCAGCAGTTTAGAACAGGGGTACAATGAGCAGTTCTTC
CASSLEQGYNEQFF